This TCR beta chain came from a study of Graves' ophthalmopathy and Graves' hyperthyroidism. V shed 4 bases and J shed 4 bases, with 11 bases lying between them. The germline V gene encodes CDR1 SNHLY and CDR2 FYNNEI. This CDR3 contains 14 residues. As the template, RNA transcripts were used to amplify TCR beta CDR3 regions. First-round RT-PCR relied on HTBI primers, and a second-round multiplex PCR came next. TCRdb used MiXCR to reprocess the multiplex PCR reads, holding one entry per CDR3 protein. The sample yields more than 300,000 distinct CDR3 sequences, 15% seen once. Newly diagnosed, the hyperthyroidism patients had under 2 months' duration and were aged 18 to 65. Excluded were patients with other autoimmune diseases, uncontrolled infections, pregnancy or lactation. The PBMCs had their origin in around 10 ml of fresh peripheral blood.

Specimen: peripheral blood. V usage is TRBV2 and J usage is TRBJ1-5, with D uncertain. The source of this sequence is a woman under 30 with stable Graves' hyperthyroidism. The CDR3 DNA is TGTGCCAGCAGTGGCGAGACCGCTAATCAGCCCCAGCATTTT. Protein: CASSGETANQPQHF.